This TCR beta chain was captured in a study of beta chain features in type 1 diabetes. Whole-study findings and limits: In all four CD4+ subsets, TCRB CDR3 length was significantly, moderately reduced in type 1 diabetes.

Isolated RNA was reverse transcribed in full, so expressed TCRB transcripts were sequenced. Profiling relied on immunoSEQ multiplex PCR, and the TCRdb table lists in-frame clones only, not all of them. The repertoire holds 130,000 or so clones, approximately 9.2% seen once, with about 0.66% in the top ten. A word on this clone: The antigen remains undetermined.

Sequencing used central memory CD4+ T cells from blood. The clonotype was recovered from a man younger than 30 in good health.

This CDR3 is CASSSRRTEQYF. The CDR3 bases are TGTGCCAGCAGCTCGAGGCGGACAGAGCAGTACTTC. The chain links TRBV5-8 to TRBJ2-7; the D gene is possibly TRBD1 (5 bases). Germline V gives CDR1 SGHTS, CDR2 YDEGEE. The CDR3 is 12 amino acids. Trimming left V 3 bases short and J 7 bases short, with 11 bases between.